The present entry profiles one T cell receptor (beta chain) with its context. Its target antigen remains unknown. No base quality values were provided; no much bigger clone lies one nucleotide off. This sample is part of a study of T cell responses to AZD1222 COVID-19 vaccine (dated by TCRdb to the early 2020s). Study-wide context: AZD1222 recipients whose second dose came at about 4 weeks and those whose second dose came at about 12 weeks were combined into one group, since spike-specific TCR depth and breadth did not differ between the two schedules. Trial participants were enrolled by age into 18-55, 56-69 and 70-plus year subgroups, with around 150, 28 and 57 TCR-sequenced participants respectively. A total of 230 to 250 trial participants underwent TCR sequencing, of whom some 200 had received two doses of AZD1222 and 26 had received two doses of the MenACWY control vaccine.

Overall study results and their limits: After two AZD1222 doses, spike-specific TCR breadth and depth were significantly higher than at day 0 and than in MenACWY recipients. Conclusions about previously exposed vaccinees are limited because only a handful of AZD1222 recipients were SARS-CoV-2 seropositive at baseline. Because no samples from the day 14 peak response were available, repertoires could be characterized only after the peak T cell response. In the small 56-69-year group, the increase in depth fell short of significance, most likely because of low power. Epitopes outside the regions mutated in the B.1.351 and B.1.1.7 variants were reportedly recognized by nearly half of the unique spike-specific TCRs. Most participants were white British and females outnumbered males, and the authors suggested that clonal diversity may have been underestimated. The whole spike protein was spanned by vaccine-associated CD4 TCRs, and dominant responses were seen in regions 160-218 and 743-854.

The CDR3 regions of human TCRbeta chains were analyzed by immunosequencing. Per the original workflow: TCRs in the repertoires were matched against a reference library of SARS-CoV-2-specific TCRs that had been generated with the MIRA antigen-specificity platform. Breadth was defined as the fraction of unique TCRs that were SARS-CoV-2-associated, and depth was defined as the fraction of total T cells that were SARS-CoV-2-associated. Using the MIRA data, each spike-specific TCR was assigned both to the spike region to which the TCR was reactive and to a CD4 or CD8 class. Log10-transformed breadth and depth values were compared by one-way ANOVA with Sidak's multiple comparisons tests. In its TCRdb copy, this immuneACCESS table keeps in-frame sequences only and misses some clones. Where compared with another copy, unresolved V genes explain less than half of these, and the others have no known cause. That table supplies the V and J calls and clone size; D and trimming were determined from the DNA. This sample lists 150,000 or so clones; 85% to 95% were detected once. The ten largest clones represent 1.5% to 2% of the sample.

The time point label here, explained by the study, means: baseline before first vaccination. Vaccinee samples came from UK trials COV001 and COV002, including a single-blind randomized controlled phase 2/3 trial of AZD1222 (ChAdOx1 nCoV-19) in healthy adults. Trial participant PBMC samples were collected at day 0 and day 28 after the second dose for TCRbeta chain sequencing. The sequenced sample was peripheral blood, obtained on day 0 of AZD1222 vaccination. This sequence originates from an adult in good health.

CDR3 protein: CASSYPGQGPGVRTF. The nucleotides are TGTGCCAGCAGTTACCCCGGACAGGGGCCCGGCGTTCGGACCTTC. The V gene is TRBV11-2 and the J gene is TRBJ1-2; TRBD1 fits 9 bases in the junction. From the cysteine up to the phenylalanine, the CDR3 has a length of 15 residues. The kept DNA is CDR3 alone, 45 bases in frame from the first base. Taken from the germline V gene, the CDR1 and CDR2 loops are SGHAT and FQNNGV. From V the trimming removes 6 bases and from J it removes 14 bases, while the gene matches leave 19 bases of the junction unaccounted for.